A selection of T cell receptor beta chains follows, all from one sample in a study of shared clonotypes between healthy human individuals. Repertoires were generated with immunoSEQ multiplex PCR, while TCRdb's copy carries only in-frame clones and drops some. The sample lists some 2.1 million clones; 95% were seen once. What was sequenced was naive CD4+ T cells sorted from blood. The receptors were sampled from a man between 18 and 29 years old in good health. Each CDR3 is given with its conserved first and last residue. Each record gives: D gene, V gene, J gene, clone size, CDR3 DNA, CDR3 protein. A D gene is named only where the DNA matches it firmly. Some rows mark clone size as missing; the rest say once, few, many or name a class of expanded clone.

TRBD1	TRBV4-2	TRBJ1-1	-	TGTGCCAGCAGCCACTTCCAGGGGACAGGGGGGGACGGCACTGAAGCTTTCTTT	CASSHFQGTGGDGTEAFF
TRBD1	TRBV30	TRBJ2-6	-	TGTGCCTGGAGTTTAACCGGGACAGGCACGTCTGGGGCCAACGTCCTGACTTTC	CAWSLTGTGTSGANVLTF
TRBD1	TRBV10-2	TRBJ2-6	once	TGCGCCAGCAGTGACGGGACAGGGCTGTCTGGGGCCAACGTCCTGACTTTC	CASSDGTGLSGANVLTF
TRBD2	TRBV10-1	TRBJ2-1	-	TGCGCCAGCAGTCTGCTAGCGGGATCTGAGCAGTTCTTC	CASSLLAGSEQFF
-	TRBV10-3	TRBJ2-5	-	TGTGCCATCAGTGGGACACAAAAACAAGAGACCCAGTACTTC	CAISGTQKQETQYF
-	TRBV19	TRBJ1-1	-	TGTGCCAGTAGTTTGGGGGGACCTGAAGCTTTCTTT	CASSLGGPEAFF
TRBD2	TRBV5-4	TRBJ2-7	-	TGTGCCAGCAGCCCGGGACTAACCGGACAGCAGTACTTC	CASSPGLTGQQYF
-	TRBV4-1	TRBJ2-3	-	TGCGCCAGCAGCCAAGATATTTCGGCCGGGCGTACAGATACGCAGTATTTT	CASSQDISAGRTDTQYF
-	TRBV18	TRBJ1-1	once	TGTGCCAGCTCACGTTCCAGGGACACTGAAGCTTTCTTT	CASSRSRDTEAFF
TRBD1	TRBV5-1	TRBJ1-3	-	TGCGCCAGCAGCTGGTCGGGACAGAGCTCTGGAAACACCATATATTTT	CASSWSGQSSGNTIYF
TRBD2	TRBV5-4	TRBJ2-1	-	TGTGCCAGCAGTTTAGGGACTAGCGGGGGGGCCAGCTCCTACAATGAGCAGTTCTTC	CASSLGTSGGASSYNEQFF
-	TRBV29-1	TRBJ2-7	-	TGCAGCGTGCGTGGATTGTCCGGGGGCGGCGAGCAGTACTTC	CSVRGLSGGGEQYF
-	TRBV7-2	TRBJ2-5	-	TGTGCCAGCAGCCGGGGTACCCAAGAGACCCAGTACTTC	CASSRGTQETQYF
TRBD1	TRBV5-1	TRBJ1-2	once	TGCGCCAGCAGCTGGGACAGGGGTTCTACTCAGGGCTACACCTTC	CASSWDRGSTQGYTF
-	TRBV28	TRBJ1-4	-	TGTGCCAGCAGTTTCACTCCGCCACAGGGCGGAAAACTGTTTTTT	CASSFTPPQGGKLFF
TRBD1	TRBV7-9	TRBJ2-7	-	TGTGCCAGCAGCCCGGGACAGGCCTCCTACGAGCAGTACTTC	CASSPGQASYEQYF
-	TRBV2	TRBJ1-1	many	TGTGCCAGCAACATTGCCGGGTTACTGGGCACTGAAGCTTTCTTT	CASNIAGLLGTEAFF
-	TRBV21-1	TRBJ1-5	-	TGTGCCAGCAGCAAATTGTTGGAGGTGAAGCCCCAGCATTTT	CASSKLLEVKPQHF
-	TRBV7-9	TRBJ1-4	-	TGTGCCAGCAGCTTAGCGAGCGCAACTAATGAAAAACTGTTTTTT	CASSLASATNEKLFF
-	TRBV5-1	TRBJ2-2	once	TGCGCCAGCAGCCAGAACCCCAACACCGGGGAGCTGTTTTTT	CASSQNPNTGELFF